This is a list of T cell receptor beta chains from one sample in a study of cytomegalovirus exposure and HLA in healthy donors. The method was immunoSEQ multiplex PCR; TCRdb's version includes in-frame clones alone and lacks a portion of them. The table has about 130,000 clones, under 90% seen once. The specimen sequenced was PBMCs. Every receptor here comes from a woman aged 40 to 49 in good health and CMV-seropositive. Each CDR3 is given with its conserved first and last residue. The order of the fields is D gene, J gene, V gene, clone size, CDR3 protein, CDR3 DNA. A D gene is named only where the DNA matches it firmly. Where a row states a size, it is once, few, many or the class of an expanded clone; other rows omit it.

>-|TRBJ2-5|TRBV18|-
CASSPNGRGETQYF
TGTGCCAGCTCACCAAACGGTAGGGGAGAGACCCAGTACTTC
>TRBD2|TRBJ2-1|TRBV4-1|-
CASSPRIAGVSEQFF
TGCGCCAGCAGCCCTCGGATAGCGGGAGTAAGTGAGCAGTTCTTC
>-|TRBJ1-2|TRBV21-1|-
CASTLATGVLDGYTF
TGTGCCAGCACCCTAGCAACAGGGGTTTTGGATGGCTACACCTTC
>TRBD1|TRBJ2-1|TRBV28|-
CASSFWTGDAYNEQFF
TGTGCCAGCAGTTTTTGGACAGGGGACGCCTACAATGAGCAGTTCTTC
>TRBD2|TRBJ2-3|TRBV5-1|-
CASSSGLAGGTHTDTQYF
TGCGCCAGCAGCTCGGGACTAGCGGGAGGTACCCACACAGATACGCAGTATTTT
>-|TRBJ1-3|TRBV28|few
CASSLFSGNTIYF
TGTGCCAGCAGTTTGTTCTCCGGAAACACCATATATTTT
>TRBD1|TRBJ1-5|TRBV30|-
CARTSGDRGRLSNQPQHF
TGTGCCCGGACCTCTGGGGACAGGGGGCGCCTGAGCAATCAGCCCCAGCATTTT
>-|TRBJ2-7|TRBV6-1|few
CASSGGAASGEQYF
TGTGCCAGCAGTGGGGGTGCAGCCTCGGGGGAGCAGTACTTC
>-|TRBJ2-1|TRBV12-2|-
CASRWNSFSWNEQFF
TGTGCAAGTCGCTGGAATAGCTTCTCCTGGAATGAGCAGTTCTTC
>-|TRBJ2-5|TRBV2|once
CASKLSAAIVQETQYF
TGTGCCAGCAAGCTAAGCGCGGCGATAGTACAAGAGACCCAGTACTTC